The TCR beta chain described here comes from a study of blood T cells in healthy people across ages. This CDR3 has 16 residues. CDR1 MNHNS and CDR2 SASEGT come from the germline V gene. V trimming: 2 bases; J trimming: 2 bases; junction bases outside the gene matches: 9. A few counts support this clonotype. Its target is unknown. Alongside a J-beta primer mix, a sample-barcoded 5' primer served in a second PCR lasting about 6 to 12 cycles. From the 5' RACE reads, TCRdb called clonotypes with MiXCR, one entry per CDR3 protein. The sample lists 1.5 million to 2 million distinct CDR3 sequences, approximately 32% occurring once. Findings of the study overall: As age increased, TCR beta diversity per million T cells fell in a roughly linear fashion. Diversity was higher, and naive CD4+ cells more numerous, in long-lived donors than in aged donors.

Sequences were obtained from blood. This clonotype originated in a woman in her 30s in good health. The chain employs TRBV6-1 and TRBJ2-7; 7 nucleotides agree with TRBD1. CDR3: CASSEQPGQPTYEQYF. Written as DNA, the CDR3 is TGTGCCAGCAGTGAACAACCGGGACAGCCGACCTACGAGCAGTACTTC.